The TCR beta chain under discussion was sequenced for a study of PD-L1 blockade in urothelial cancer. TCRdb's copy holds only in-frame clones and misses some; the assay was immunoSEQ multiplex PCR. The repertoire has over 45,000 clones, about 82% of them found once; the top ten carry approximately 20%. Time point described: pretreatment peripheral blood. Per patient, between 1 and 8 samples were collected at pretreatment and on-treatment time points. Between the trimmed V and J ends, which lost 5 bases and 4 bases, there was a span of 6 bases. This CDR3 is built from 12 residues. Germline V gene sequence: CDR1 SEHNR, CDR2 FQNEAQ (reference sequence).

The TCR was taken from a man between 60 and 70 years old with urothelial cancer. Sequenced material: PBMCs, taken around atezolizumab (anti-PD-L1) treatment. This rearrangement joins TRBV7-9 to TRBJ2-1, with D unclear. The CDR3 nucleotides read TGTGCCAGCAGCCCCCATTACAATGAGCAGTTCTTC. Its translation: CASSPHYNEQFF.